A single T cell receptor beta chain is shown here with its context. Libraries were prepared by immunoSEQ multiplex PCR; TCRdb keeps only in-frame clonotypes and omits some of them. The table has around 340,000 clones, around nine tenths seen once. The age range of participants was about 18 to 89 years, with residence in under 30 US areas. Which cohort a participant joined came from the clinical history participants gave. Participants in the exposed group had met a COVID-19 case in the 2 weeks before joining the study. The sample is drawn from a study of blood T cell repertoires in COVID-19. At the level of the study: The study drew acute and convalescent COVID-19 samples from the United States, Italy and Spain.

This receptor was identified in a woman in her 30s who had been exposed to COVID-19. The sequenced material came from PBMCs or T cells enriched from blood (not recorded which).

The CDR3 nucleotides are TGTGCCACCAGCAGAGGGGACAGATACTCTGGAAACACCATATATTTT. Amino acids: CATSRGDRYSGNTIYF. J is TRBJ1-3 and V is TRBV15, with 7 bases fitting TRBD1. CDR1 LNHNV and CDR2 YYDKDF come from the germline V gene (reference sequence). J was trimmed by 0 bases and V by 1 base; bases with no gene match: 3. The CDR3 extends over 16 amino acids.